The T cell receptor (beta chain) described here comes from a study of immune evolution from preneoplasia to lung adenocarcinoma. The study's findings and limits: Normal lung had highest clonality; later lesions appeared denser, more diverse.

Per germline, CDR1 SQVTM and CDR2 ANQGSEA. The CDR3 contains 12 residues. Trimming shortened V by 4 bases and J by 5 bases, and 11 bases separated the two germline ends. Between about 2013 and 2018, patients underwent resection in Japan or China. Nucleic acids came from premalignant or tumor cells enriched by macro-dissection. Concerning this clone itself: Its specificity is unknown.

Sequenced by immunoSEQ multiplex PCR; TCRdb stores in-frame clones only, minus some. The sample shows 35,000 to 40,000 clones, 74% of them seen only once. The clonotype comes from a person in their sixties or seventies with lung adenocarcinoma. Specimen: FFPE invasive lung adenocarcinoma tissue. The rearrangement links TRBV29-1 to TRBJ2-5; D ambiguous. Here the CDR3 reads CSVVVRWETQYF. The CDR3 DNA reads TGCAGCGTTGTTGTTAGGTGGGAGACCCAGTACTTC.